The next 9 T cell receptor beta chains were all read from a single sample in a study of T cells in women clearing cervical HPV infection. TCRdb keeps only in-frame clones here, not all; method: immunoSEQ multiplex PCR. The record lists under 40,000 clones, of which the ten most abundant hold 6.4%. The sample comprised blood buffy coat. The source of these receptors is a woman aged 18 to 75 with a cervical HPV16 infection that either progressed to CIN3+ or cleared (not recorded which).

About this clone itself: The sequence runs out 3 residues before the end of the CDR3; the remainder is reconstructed from the germline J gene. The chain employs TRBV2 and TRBJ2-1; D is possibly TRBD2 (5 bases). Trimming stripped 5 bases from V and 6 bases from J, with 23 bases between. CDR3 size: 17 residues. Germline V CDR1 and CDR2: SNHLY, FYNNEI. The covered CDR3 bases are TGTGCCAGCAGTCGCGAATCGGGGAAAGTTTACGGCAATGAG. It translates to CASSRESGKVYGNE. In full, the CDR3 is CASSRESGKVYGNEQFF.

On this clone itself: The read ends 3 residues shy of where the CDR3 ends; the end is completed using the germline J gene. This CDR3 is also generated by other DNA sequences in the sample. This sequence joins TRBV7-9 and TRBJ1-1; D is unresolved. CDR3 length: 15 residues. Per the germline V gene, CDR1 is SEHNR and CDR2 is FQNEAQ (reference sequence). The sequenced part of the CDR3 DNA is TGTGCCAGCAGTACAAGACTAGAACTTAAAGAGACA. Translating gives CASSTRLELKET. The CDR3, in full, reads CASSTRLELKETAFF.

As for this clone: The read halts 3 residues ahead of the CDR3 end, with the missing end drawn from the germline J gene. The gene calls are TRBV19 and TRBJ2-7; no clear D. Deletions cut 8 bases from V and 2 bases from J, with 7 bases between. The CDR3 spans 11 residues. CDR1 is LNHDA, CDR2 SQIVND, per germline (reference sequence). This CDR3 reads CASGPTYEQYF. The CDR3 bases that were read are TGTGCCAGTGGCCCGACCTACGAG.

To note about this clone: The read terminates 3 residues ahead of where the CDR3 ends, so the germline J gene completes it. J is TRBJ2-3 and V is TRBV19; TRBD2 aligns across 9 bases. CDR3 length: 18 residues. Looked up from germline, CDR1 is LNHDA and CDR2 is SQIVND (reference sequence). CDR3 bases read: TGTGCCAGTAGTTCGCGGGAGGGCCAAATCGAGCTTGAGGAGACG. Protein: CASSSREGQIELEET. The whole CDR3 reads CASSSREGQIELEETQYF.

With respect to this clone: The CDR3 end is not reached by the read, which stops 3 residues before it; the germline J gene fills it in. The chain joins TRBV18 to TRBJ2-1; perhaps TRBD2 as D (5 bases). Per germline, CDR1 KGHSH and CDR2 LQKENI. V was shortened by 0 bases and J by 7 bases, with 13 bases between the two germline ends. The CDR3 is 15 amino acids. The CDR3: CASSPPDSARNEQFF. The CDR3 bases that were read are TGTGCCAGCTCACCACCGGATAGCGCGAGAAATGAG. The full variable domain, in which reference TRBV18 and TRBJ2-1 provide the parts outside the CDR3, is NAGVMQNPRHLVRRRGQEARLRCSPMKGHSHVYWYRQLPEEGLKFMVYLQKENIIDESGMPKERFSAEFPKEGPSILRIQQVVRGDSAAYFCASSPPDSARNEQFFGPGTRLTVL.

Regarding this clone: Sequencing ends 3 residues short of the CDR3 end; the germline J gene provides the rest. J is TRBJ2-7 and V is TRBV20-1; 8 bases line up with TRBD2. Germline CDR1 is DFQATT and CDR2 is SNEGSKA (reference sequence). The CDR3 sequence is 13 residues long. V was clipped by 7 bases and J by 5 bases; unmatched bases: 10. The DNA read from the CDR3 is TGCAGTGTTGGGCGGGGGGTACTGGACGAG. Its protein is CSVGRGVLDE. The full CDR3 protein is CSVGRGVLDEQYF.

As to this clone: The CDR3 is cut off 3 residues early in the read; its end comes from the germline J gene. The chain carries TRBV20-1 and TRBJ2-1; 11 bases are a match to TRBD2. The germline V gene has CDR1 DFQATT and CDR2 SNEGSKA (reference sequence). CDR3 length: 16 residues. Trimming cost V 1 base and J 9 bases; bases outside gene matches: 11. The CDR3 is CSARATGGLAGFEQFF. The covered CDR3 bases are TGCAGTGCTAGAGCTACGGGAGGACTAGCGGGTTTTGAG.

For this clone: The junction does not match germline at one end; this may be a read error. The read ends 3 residues before the CDR3 terminus; that terminus is restored from the germline J gene. Distinct nucleotide sequences in the sample also encode this CDR3. This chain joins TRBV18 and TRBJ1-3, with 7 bases fitting TRBD1. Germline V lookup: CDR1 KGHSH, CDR2 LQKENI. This CDR3 has 15 amino acids. The CDR3 sequence is CASSPPVQGGNTIYF. The CDR3 bases that were read are TGTGCCAGCTCACCACCGGTCCAGGGGGGAAACACA.

Note on this clone: The observed sequence ends 3 residues before the CDR3 terminus, with the missing tail filled in from the germline J gene. The chain recombines TRBV20-1 with TRBJ2-7; 8 bases line up with TRBD1. V gave up 4 bases and J gave up 6 bases; unmatched junction bases: 8. Germline V gene data show CDR1 as DFQATT and CDR2 as SNEGSKA (reference sequence). CDR3 length: 13 amino acids. Incomplete CDR3 DNA: TGCAGTGCTACGGGACAGGTCACGGGCGAG. Its protein is CSATGQVTGE. The complete CDR3 protein is CSATGQVTGEQYF.